The source of this T cell receptor beta chain is a study of blood T cell repertoires in COVID-19. Study-level information: Sites in the United States, Italy and Spain provided acute and convalescent COVID-19 samples. The cDNA or gDNA used as material had been derived from T cells, B-cell-depleted T cells, or PBMCs.

Losses at the gene ends were 5 bases for V and 3 bases for J; bases not matched to a gene: 12. The CDR3 runs to 16 residues. From germline, CDR1 is ENHRY and CDR2 SYGVKD. Per the original methods: By means of reference gene primer amplification, nucleated cell counts were estimated. Only in-frame clones appear in the TCRdb table, and some are missing; sequencing was by immunoSEQ multiplex PCR. Clone size and the V and J calls come from that table; the DNA yielded D and trimming. The sample lists about 270,000 clones; 81% were seen once. The sequenced sample was peripheral blood. The chain recombines TRBV10-3 with TRBJ2-7; 8 bases map to TRBD1. The receptor was derived from an older woman with active or convalescent COVID-19. DNA for the CDR3: TGTGCCATCAGTCCAACCGGGACAGGCTTCCGCTACGAGCAGTACTTC. Its translation is CAISPTGTGFRYEQYF.